These 5 T cell receptor beta chains were all obtained from the same sample, sequenced in a study of neurological immune-mediated disorders. TCRdb processed the 5' RACE reads anew with MiXCR; each CDR3 protein has one entry. Found here are approximately 30,000 distinct CDR3 sequences, approximately 6% of them singletons; the top ten hold roughly 2%. The sequenced material came from CD4+ T cells from blood. The source is a woman between 45 and 60 years old in good health.

This clonotype has ten or more counts. The chain joins TRBV10-3 to TRBJ2-7; 8 bases map to TRBD2. The CDR3 totals 12 residues. The V gene end was trimmed by 4 bases and the J gene end by 10 bases; junction bases not matched to a gene: 6. Germline CDR1 reads ENHRY; CDR2 reads SYGVKD. The CDR3 DNA reads TGTGCCATCAGTGGTGGGGTAGCGGGACAGTACTTC. Its translation is CAISGGVAGQYF.

This clonotype was recorded many times. CDR3 protein: CAISPFSGSGTYNEQFF. Here the CDR3 DNA reads TGTGCCATCAGTCCCTTTTCGGGTAGCGGGACCTACAATGAGCAGTTCTTC. The chain has TRBV10-3 and TRBJ2-1; 8 bases match TRBD2. Losses at the gene ends were 5 bases for V and 2 bases for J; bases not matched to a gene: 11. This CDR3 comprises 17 residues. CDR1 and CDR2 from the germline V gene are ENHRY and SYGVKD.

This clonotype has a count of ten or more. CDR3 sequence: CSARVEGTGANVLTF. In DNA, the CDR3 is TGCAGTGCTAGAGTAGAGGGAACTGGGGCCAACGTCCTGACTTTC. The chain recombines TRBV20-1 with TRBJ2-6; the D gene is possibly TRBD2 (5 bases). CDR1 is DFQATT, CDR2 SNEGSKA, per germline (reference sequence). Trimming cost V 1 base and J 2 bases, with 9 bases left between them. The CDR3 consists of 15 residues.

This clonotype was detected ten times or more. This chain links TRBV4-1 with TRBJ2-6; 10 bases match TRBD2. In germline, CDR1 is MGHRA, CDR2 YSYEKL. The CDR3 runs to 22 residues. V lost 4 bases, J lost 0 bases, and 18 bases stayed unmatched. The CDR3 loop reads CASSPDRMGLAGVASGANVLTF. The CDR3 region has the DNA TGCGCCAGCAGCCCAGATCGAATGGGGCTAGCGGGGGTGGCCTCTGGGGCCAACGTCCTGACTTTC.

This clonotype was counted many times. Possible read error: a much larger clone is one base away. V is TRBV5-5 and J is TRBJ2-3; tentatively, D is TRBD2 (5 bases). The CDR3 consists of 16 residues. Germline V gene data show CDR1 as SGHKS and CDR2 as YYEKEE (reference sequence). Between the trimmed V and J ends, which lost 1 base and 9 bases, there was a span of 21 bases. The CDR3 nucleotides read TGTGCCAGCAGCTTGACGGTAGTGGGAGCCTTAGGGACGCAGTATTTT. Translated: CASSLTVVGALGTQYF.